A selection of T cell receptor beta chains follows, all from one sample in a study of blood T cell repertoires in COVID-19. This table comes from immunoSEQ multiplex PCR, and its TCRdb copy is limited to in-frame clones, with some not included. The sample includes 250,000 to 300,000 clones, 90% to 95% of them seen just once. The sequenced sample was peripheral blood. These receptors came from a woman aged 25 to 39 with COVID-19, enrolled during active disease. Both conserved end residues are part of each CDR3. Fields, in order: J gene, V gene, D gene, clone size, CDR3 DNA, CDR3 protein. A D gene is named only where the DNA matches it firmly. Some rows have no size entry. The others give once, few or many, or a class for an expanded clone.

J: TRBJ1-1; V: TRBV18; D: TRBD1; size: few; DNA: TGTGCCAGCTCACCACAGGGGGACAGGAACACTGAAGCTTTCTTT; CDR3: CASSPQGDRNTEAFF
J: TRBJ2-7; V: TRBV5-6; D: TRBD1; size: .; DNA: TGTGCCAGCAGCTTAAATCCGGGACAGGGGGCGAAGCAGTACTTC; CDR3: CASSLNPGQGAKQYF
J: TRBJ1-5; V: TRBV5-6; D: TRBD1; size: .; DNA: TGTGCCAGCAGCAAGGACAGGGGGCTGAGCAATCAGCCCCAGCATTTT; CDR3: CASSKDRGLSNQPQHF
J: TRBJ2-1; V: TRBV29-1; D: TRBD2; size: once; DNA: TGCAGCGTTGAAGGGGGGGGTGAGCAGTTCTTC; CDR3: CSVEGGGEQFF
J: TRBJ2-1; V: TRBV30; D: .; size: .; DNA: TGTGCCTGGACCGCATCCAGCTCCTACAATGAGCAGTTCTTC; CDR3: CAWTASSSYNEQFF
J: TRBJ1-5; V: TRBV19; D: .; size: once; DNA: TGTGCCAGTAGTATATCAGGGGATAGCAATCAGCCCCAGCATTTT; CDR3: CASSISGDSNQPQHF
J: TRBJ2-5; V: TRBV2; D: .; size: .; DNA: TGTGCCAGCAGTGAACAGGGGAGTCGCGAGACCCAGTACTTC; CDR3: CASSEQGSRETQYF
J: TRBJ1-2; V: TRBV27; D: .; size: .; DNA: TGTGCCAGCAGTTTTCATAGGGAGGTAGACTATGGCTACACCTTC; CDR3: CASSFHREVDYGYTF
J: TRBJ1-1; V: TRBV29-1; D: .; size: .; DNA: TGCAGCGCGACACAAGGGGCCACTGAAGCTTTCTTT; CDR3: CSATQGATEAFF
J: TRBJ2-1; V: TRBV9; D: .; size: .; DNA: TGTGCCAGCAGCGTAGACGGCGGCTCCTACAATGAGCAGTTCTTC; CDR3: CASSVDGGSYNEQFF
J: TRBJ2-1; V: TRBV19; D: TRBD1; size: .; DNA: TGTGCCAGTAGTCCCCGGACAGGGTACAATGAGCAGTTCTTC; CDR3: CASSPRTGYNEQFF
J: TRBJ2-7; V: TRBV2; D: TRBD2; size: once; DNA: TGTGCCAGCAGTTACGGGACTAGCGTAACCTACGAGCAGTACTTC; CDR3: CASSYGTSVTYEQYF
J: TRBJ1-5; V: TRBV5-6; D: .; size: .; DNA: TGTGCCAGCAGCTTGGCCCTCATCTCGGGGCCCCAGCATTTT; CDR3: CASSLALISGPQHF
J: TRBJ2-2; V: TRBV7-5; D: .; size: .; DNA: TGTGTCAGAAGCTTGTTAAGGCCAGGGGGATTATACGCGAACACCGGGGAGCTGTTTTTT; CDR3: CVRSLLRPGGLYANTGELFF
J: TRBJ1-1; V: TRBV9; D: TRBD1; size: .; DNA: TGTGCCAGCAGCACCGGGACAGGCCCAAGGGGCACTGAAGCTTTCTTT; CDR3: CASSTGTGPRGTEAFF
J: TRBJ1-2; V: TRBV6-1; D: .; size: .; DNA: TGTGCCAGCAGTGAAAGAGGACAGTGGGGTGGCTACACCTTC; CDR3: CASSERGQWGGYTF
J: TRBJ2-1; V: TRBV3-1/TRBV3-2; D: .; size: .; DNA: TGTGCCAGCAGCCACAGGCGAGAGGAGCAGTTCTTC; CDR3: CASSHRREEQFF
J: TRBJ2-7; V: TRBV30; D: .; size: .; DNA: TGTGCCTGGAGACGAGACACTCACTCCTACGAGCAGTACTTC; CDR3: CAWRRDTHSYEQYF
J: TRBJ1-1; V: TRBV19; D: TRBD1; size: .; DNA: TGTGCCAGTAGCCCGGACAGGGCTACTGAAGCTTTCTTT; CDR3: CASSPDRATEAFF
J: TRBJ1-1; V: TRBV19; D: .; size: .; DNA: TGTGCCAGTAGTACCCAGACAGTGAACACTGAAGCTTTCTTT; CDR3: CASSTQTVNTEAFF
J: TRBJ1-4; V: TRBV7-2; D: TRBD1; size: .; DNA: TGTGCCAGCAGCTTCGACAGGGGAAATGAAAAACTGTTTTTT; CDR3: CASSFDRGNEKLFF
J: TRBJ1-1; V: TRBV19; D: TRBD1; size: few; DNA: TGTGCCAGTAGTATGGGACAGGGCTATAGCGGGACTGAAGCTTTCTTT; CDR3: CASSMGQGYSGTEAFF
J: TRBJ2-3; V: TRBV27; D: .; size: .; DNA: TGTGCCAGCAGTTTACGAGCGGAGGGGGATACGCAGTATTTT; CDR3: CASSLRAEGDTQYF
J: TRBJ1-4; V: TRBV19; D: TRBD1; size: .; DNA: TGTGCCAGTAGTCCAGGGACAGCCGCGAGAAAACTGTTTTTT; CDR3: CASSPGTAARKLFF
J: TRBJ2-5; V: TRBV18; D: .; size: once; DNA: TGTGCCAGCTCACCACCGAACGAGCAAGAGACCCAGTACTTC; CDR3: CASSPPNEQETQYF
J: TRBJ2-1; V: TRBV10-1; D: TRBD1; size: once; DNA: TGCGCCAGCAGTGAGTCGACAGGGAATGAGCAGTTCTTC; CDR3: CASSESTGNEQFF
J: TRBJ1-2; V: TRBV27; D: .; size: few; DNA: TGTGCCAGCAGTTTAGAAGGGCGGGATGGCTACACCTTC; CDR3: CASSLEGRDGYTF
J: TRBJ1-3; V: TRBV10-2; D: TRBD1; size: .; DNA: TGCGCCAGCAGTGAGGGGACAGGGGGCCCCCCCTCTGGAAACACCATATATTTT; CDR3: CASSEGTGGPPSGNTIYF
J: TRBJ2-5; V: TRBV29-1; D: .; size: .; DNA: TGCAGCGTCGCCAGGGAAGAGACCCAGTACTTC; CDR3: CSVAREETQYF
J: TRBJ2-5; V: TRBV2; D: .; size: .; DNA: TGTGCCAGCAGTAAGGGACAACTCCAAGAGACCCAGTACTTC; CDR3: CASSKGQLQETQYF
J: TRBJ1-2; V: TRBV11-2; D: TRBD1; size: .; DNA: TGTGCCAGCAGCCTGGACAGGGGTTATGGCTACACCTTC; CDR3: CASSLDRGYGYTF
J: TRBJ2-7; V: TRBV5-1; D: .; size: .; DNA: TGCGCCAGCAGCTGGACAAAGGAGTACGAGCAGTACTTC; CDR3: CASSWTKEYEQYF
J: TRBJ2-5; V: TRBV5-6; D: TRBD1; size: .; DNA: TGTGCCAGCAGCTTGAGGACAGGGGGCTGGGGGATCCAAGAGACCCAGTACTTC; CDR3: CASSLRTGGWGIQETQYF
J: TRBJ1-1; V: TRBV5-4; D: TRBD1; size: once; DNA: TGTGCCAGCAGCTCACAGGGGATGGGCACTGAAGCTTTCTTT; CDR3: CASSSQGMGTEAFF
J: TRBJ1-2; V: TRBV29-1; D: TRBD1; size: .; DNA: TGCAGCGTGGCCCCCCGAGACAGGGGGCGAGGCTACACCTTC; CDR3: CSVAPRDRGRGYTF
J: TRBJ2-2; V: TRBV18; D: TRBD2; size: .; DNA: TGTGCCAGCTCACGCCTGGGACTAGCGGGAGTGGCGGCCGGGGAGCTGTTTTTT; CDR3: CASSRLGLAGVAAGELFF
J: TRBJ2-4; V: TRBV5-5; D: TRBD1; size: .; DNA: TGTGCCAGCAGCTTTGGGCCAGGGGGCATGAAAAACATTCAGTACTTC; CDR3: CASSFGPGGMKNIQYF
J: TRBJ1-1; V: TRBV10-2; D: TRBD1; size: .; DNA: TGCGCCAGCCTTTCAGGGGGAGGAACTGAAGCTTTCTTT; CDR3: CASLSGGGTEAFF
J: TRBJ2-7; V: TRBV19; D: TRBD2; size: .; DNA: TGTGCCAGTAGGGGCGGGAGTAAGTCCTACGAGCAGTACTTC; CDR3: CASRGGSKSYEQYF
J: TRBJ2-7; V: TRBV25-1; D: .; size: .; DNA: TGTGCCAGCAGGCCAGGGGGAGGATGGGGAAACTTCTACGAGCAGTACTTC; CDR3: CASRPGGGWGNFYEQYF
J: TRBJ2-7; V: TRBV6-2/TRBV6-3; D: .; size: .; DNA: TGTGCCAGCAGTTACTCGGTGTCTGGGACACAGGACTACGAGCAGTACTTC; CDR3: CASSYSVSGTQDYEQYF
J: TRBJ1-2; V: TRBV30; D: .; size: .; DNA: TGTGCCTGGGACCAGGGGAACTATGGCTACACCTTC; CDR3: CAWDQGNYGYTF
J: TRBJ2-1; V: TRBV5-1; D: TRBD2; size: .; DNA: TGCGCCAGCAGCAAGACGCTAGCGGAACTCTACAATGAGCAGTTCTTC; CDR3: CASSKTLAELYNEQFF
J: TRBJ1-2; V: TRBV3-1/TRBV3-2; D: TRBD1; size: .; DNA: TGTGCCAGCAGCCAAGATTTAGGACAGGGGGCGAATCATGGCTACACCTTC; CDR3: CASSQDLGQGANHGYTF
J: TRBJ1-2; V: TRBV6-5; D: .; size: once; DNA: TGTGCCAGCAGTTACCCGGGGATGCCTTTCTATGGCTACACCTTC; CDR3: CASSYPGMPFYGYTF
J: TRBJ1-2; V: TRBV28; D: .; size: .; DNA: TGTGCCAGCAGTCCGACAGCTAACTATGGCTACACCTTC; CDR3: CASSPTANYGYTF
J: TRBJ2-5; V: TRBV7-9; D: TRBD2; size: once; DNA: TGTGCCAGCAGCTTAAATAGCGGGAGGAGAGAGACCCAGTACTTC; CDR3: CASSLNSGRRETQYF
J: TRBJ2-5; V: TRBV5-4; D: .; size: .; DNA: TGTGCCAGCAGCTCGCCGGGAGCTAAAGAGACCCAGTACTTC; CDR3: CASSSPGAKETQYF
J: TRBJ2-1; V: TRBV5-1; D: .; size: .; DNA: TGCGCCAGCAGCACCCTCGACAGCTCCTACAATGAGCAGTTCTTC; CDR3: CASSTLDSSYNEQFF
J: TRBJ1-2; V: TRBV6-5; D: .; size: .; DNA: TGTGCCAGCAGTTACTCGCCCCAGAAGTATGGCTACACCTTC; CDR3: CASSYSPQKYGYTF
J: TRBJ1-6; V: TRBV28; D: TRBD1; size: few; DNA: TGTGCCAGCCGAAACCCGGGACAGGCCCTTCGGTCCCTCCACTTT; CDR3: CASRNPGQALRSLHF
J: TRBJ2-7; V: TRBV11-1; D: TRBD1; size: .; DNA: TGTGCCAGCAGCTCGGGACAGGGGCACCACGAGCAGTACTTC; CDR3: CASSSGQGHHEQYF
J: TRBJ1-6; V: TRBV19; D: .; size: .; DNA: TGTGCCAGTAGCGTTCGTCGAGGACAGCGGAATTCACCCCTCCACTTT; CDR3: CASSVRRGQRNSPLHF